This is a list of T cell receptor beta chains from one sample in a study of CD8+ T cells in alopecia areata. Assay: immunoSEQ multiplex PCR; the TCRdb copy retains only in-frame clones and omits some. The repertoire holds about 210,000 clones, with around 65% as singletons. The specimen comprised CD4+ T cells sorted from blood, sampled at week 4, from a patient treated with tofacitinib. The receptors originated from a human donor with alopecia areata. CDR3s include the opening cysteine and the closing phenylalanine or tryptophan. The D gene is left open where the match is weak.

TGTGCCAGCAACCCTGACCGGGGACTTACCTACGAGCAGTACTTC,CASNPDRGLTYEQYF,TRBV2,NA,TRBJ2-7
TGTGCCAGCAGCGTGTCCGGGACATCCGGCAATGAGCAGTTCTTC,CASSVSGTSGNEQFF,TRBV9,NA,TRBJ2-1
TGTGCCAGCAGACAGGATTCCTACAATGAGCAGTTCTTC,CASRQDSYNEQFF,TRBV6-6,NA,TRBJ2-1
TGTGCCAGCAGCTTGGGAGACAGGGACTATGGCTACACCTTC,CASSLGDRDYGYTF,TRBV11-2,TRBD1,TRBJ1-2
TGCGCCAGCAGCTCTCTGGGACGCTCAGAGGAAAAACTGTTTTTT,CASSSLGRSEEKLFF,TRBV5-1,NA,TRBJ1-4
TGTGCCAGCTCGTGGACAGTGCCGGGGGCTAATGAAAAACTGTTTTTT,CASSWTVPGANEKLFF,TRBV2,NA,TRBJ1-4
TGTGCCAGCTCACCGGGGCAGGGTATACATGAGCAGTTCTTC,CASSPGQGIHEQFF,TRBV18,NA,TRBJ2-1
TGCGCCAGCAGCCAAGAGGTAGGGGGCGAGCAGTACTTC,CASSQEVGGEQYF,TRBV4-3,NA,TRBJ2-7
TGCGCCAGCAGCTTGACTGAATGGCCAGATACGCAGTATTTT,CASSLTEWPDTQYF,TRBV5-1,NA,TRBJ2-3
TGTGCCAGCAGCGTAGTTGTCAGGGGTTCCTACAATGAGCAGTTCTTC,CASSVVVRGSYNEQFF,TRBV9,NA,TRBJ2-1
TGCGCCAGCAGCAGGCACCGGGACAGGGGGCTATACGAGCAGTACTTC,CASSRHRDRGLYEQYF,TRBV5-1,TRBD1,TRBJ2-7